This T cell receptor (beta chain) derives from a study of T-cell reconstitution after alpha-beta-depleted transplantation in children. Findings and limits, study-wide: From surviving recipient T cells and thymic progenitors came the high day-60 TCRbeta diversity observed in some patients.

Ten or more counts support this clonotype. No antigen is known for it. This CDR3 has 14 amino acids. Germline assignment: CDR1 SEHNR and CDR2 FQNEAQ (reference sequence). Trimming took off 8 bases at V and 0 bases at J, with 8 bases between the two ends. Preparation of the TCRbeta library used unique molecular identifiers. TCRdb re-called the PCR reads through MiXCR, storing one row per CDR3 protein. The repertoire holds hundreds of thousands of distinct CDR3 sequences, with 10% to 15% as singletons. The sequences come from PBMCs, collected before TCRalphabeta/CD19-depleted stem cell transplant. The rearrangement links TRBV7-9 to TRBJ2-6; D gene ambiguous. This sequence originates from a girl aged 2-10 years with congenital amegakaryocytic thrombocytopenia, due to receive a stem cell transplant. CDR3 DNA sequence: TGTGCCAGCCTTTTGAGCTCTGGGGCCAACGTCCTGACTTTC. Translating gives CASLLSSGANVLTF. The full variable domain, rest sourced from reference TRBV7-9 and TRBJ2-6, is DTGVSQNPRHKITKRGQNVTFRCDPISEHNRLYWYRQTLGQGPEFLTYFQNEAQLEKSRLLSDRFSAERPKGSFSTLEIQRTEQGDSAMYLCASLLSSGANVLTFGAGSRLTVL.